The 32 T cell receptor beta chains below were found in one sample sequenced in a study of T cells in Graves' hyperthyroidism and ophthalmopathy. What was amplified from RNA transcripts were TCR beta CDR3 regions. The HTBI primer set drove a first-round RT-PCR of the TCR CDR3. TCRdb reprocessed the multiplex PCR reads with MiXCR, giving one entry per CDR3 protein. The sample gives 550,000 to 800,000 distinct CDR3 sequences, 17% of which show up once; about 16% is in the top ten. Sequencing was carried out using blood. The receptors shown here come from a man aged 45-65 years with Graves' hyperthyroidism.

About this clonotype itself: A much larger clonotype is one base distant, so this may be a read error. The V gene is TRBV3-1, the J gene TRBJ2-7; D is uncertain. The germline V and J ends were trimmed by 1 base and 3 bases, with 4 bases remaining between them. The CDR3 totals 12 residues. The germline gives CDR1 LGHDT, CDR2 YNNKEL (reference sequence). The CDR3 region is CASSQANYEQYF. CDR3 nucleotides: TGTGCCAGCAGCCAAGCCAACTACGAGCAGTACTTC.

This clonotype showed up many times. The rearrangement links TRBV27 to TRBJ1-5; D unclear. The CDR3 covers 15 residues. V was trimmed by 3 bases and J by 0 bases, leaving 9 bases between them. Germline CDR1 and CDR2: MNHEY and SMNVEV (reference sequence). The CDR3 nucleotides read TGTGCCAGCAGTTTGTATGTCGGTAGCAATCAGCCCCAGCATTTT. Its protein product is CASSLYVGSNQPQHF.

This clonotype was detected only a few times. This chain joins TRBV28 and TRBJ1-6; 9 nucleotides align to TRBD1. Trimming removed 6 bases from V and 3 bases from J; junction bases left unmatched: 6. From germline, CDR1 is MDHEN and CDR2 SYDVKM. The CDR3 is 16 amino acids. The CDR3 DNA reads TGTGCCAGCAGCAACCCGGGACAGGGCTATAATTCACCCCTCCACTTT. It translates to CASSNPGQGYNSPLHF.

The sample holds many counts of this clonotype. The rearrangement links TRBV7-2 to TRBJ2-7; D is tentatively TRBD1 or TRBD2 (5 bases each). CDR1 and CDR2 (germline): SGHTA, FQGNSA. Trimming took 4 bases from V and 2 from J, leaving 15 bases between them. CDR3 length: 15 amino acids. The CDR3 DNA reads as TGTGCCAGCAGCTCCACCTGGGACCCTGCCTACGAGCAGTACTTC. Protein: CASSSTWDPAYEQYF.

The V and J genes are TRBV10-2 and TRBJ2-4; D gene unclear. V was shortened by 4 bases and J by 4 bases, with 11 bases between the two germline ends. Looked up from germline, CDR1 is WSHSY and CDR2 is SAAADI. The CDR3 extends over 14 amino acids. The CDR3 is CASSGVESKNIQYF. The DNA of the CDR3 is TGCGCCAGCAGTGGAGTGGAGTCTAAAAACATTCAGTACTTC.

This clonotype was recorded at least ten times. This chain joins TRBV30 and TRBJ2-1, with 13 bases that match TRBD2. The length of the CDR3 is 16 residues. Germline values: CDR1 GTSNPN, CDR2 SVGIG (reference sequence). V shed 4 bases and J 8 bases; nucleotides not matched to a gene: 11. The CDR3 DNA sequence: TGTGCCTGGAACAGCGGACTAGCGGGAGAAAGGGATGAGCAGTTCTTC. Protein: CAWNSGLAGERDEQFF.

This clonotype appeared many times. This chain uses TRBV7-8 with TRBJ2-1; TRBD1 aligns across 8 bases. CDR3 length: 12 amino acids. The germline gives CDR1 SGHVS, CDR2 FQNEAQ. The junction had 2 bases not matched to a gene; V was cut back by 5 bases and J by 8 bases. The CDR3 here is CASSLQGDEQFF. Here the CDR3 DNA reads TGTGCCAGCAGCCTACAGGGGGATGAGCAGTTCTTC.

This clonotype was recorded a few times. This sequence joins TRBV20-1 and TRBJ2-7, with a possible D match to TRBD2 (6 bases). Trimming removed 1 base at V and 6 bases at J, with 13 bases between. CDR1 is DFQATT and CDR2 is SNEGSKA in the germline V gene (reference sequence). The CDR3 is made up of 13 amino acids. CDR3 residues: CSARAIGGLEQYF. The CDR3, as DNA: TGCAGTGCTAGAGCGATAGGAGGGCTCGAGCAGTACTTC.

This clonotype has at least ten counts. The chain recombines TRBV11-2 with TRBJ2-3; D is unresolved. The germline V gene encodes CDR1 SGHAT and CDR2 FQNNGV. With 1 base removed from V and 4 bases from J, the gap between germline ends came to 9 bases. CDR3 size: 14 residues. The CDR3 nucleotides read TGTGCCAGCAGCTTAGTCGAAGGTGCAGATACGCAGTATTTT. This sequence encodes CASSLVEGADTQYF.

A few counts support this clonotype. V gene TRBV7-2 combines with J gene TRBJ2-2; D is possibly TRBD2 (5 bases). The V and J ends lost 0 bases and 4 bases respectively, with 6 bases between them. Germline V gene data show CDR1 as SGHTA and CDR2 as FQGNSA. The CDR3 runs to 14 residues. The CDR3 bases are TGTGCCAGCAGCTTAGCGAGCGGCACCGGGGAGCTGTTTTTT. Translation: CASSLASGTGELFF. The whole variable domain, filled in from reference TRBV7-2 and TRBJ2-2, reads GAGVSQSPSNKVTEKGKDVELRCDPISGHTALYWYRQSLGQGLEFLIYFQGNSAPDKSGLPSDRFSAERTGGSVSTLTIQRTQQEDSAVYLCASSLASGTGELFFGEGSRLTVL.

The chain recombines TRBV30 with TRBJ2-3; a possible D gene is TRBD2 (5 bases). Trimming stripped 2 bases from V and 6 bases from J, with 18 bases between. CDR3 length: 15 amino acids. Germline CDR1 and CDR2: GTSNPN and SVGIG (reference sequence). DNA of the CDR3: TGTGCCTGGAGTCTACTGGCGGGCCTGGGGGATACGCAGTATTTT. Protein sequence: CAWSLLAGLGDTQYF.

Ten or more counts support this clonotype. J is TRBJ2-4 and V is TRBV28; the D gene is possibly TRBD1 (6 bases). Looked up from germline, CDR1 is MDHEN and CDR2 is SYDVKM. With 8 bases removed from V and 5 bases from J, the gap between germline ends came to 13 bases. The CDR3 consists of 13 residues. The CDR3 coding sequence is TGTGCCAGCCGGCAGGGGAATGAAAACATTCAGTACTTC. Residues: CASRQGNENIQYF.

A note on this clonotype: A single base separates this from a much larger clone, so it may be a read error. CDR3 sequence: CAISEPGDSQETQYF. In DNA form, the CDR3 reads TGTGCCATCAGTGAGCCCGGGGACAGTCAGGAGACCCAGTACTTC. The chain carries TRBV10-3 and TRBJ2-5, with 7 positions matching TRBD1. The CDR3 covers 15 residues. Germline V gene lookup returns CDR1 ENHRY and CDR2 SYGVKD. Trimming took 2 bases from V and 5 from J; bases not matched to a gene: 8.

At least ten counts were recorded for this clonotype. The rearrangement joins TRBV3-1 to TRBJ2-3, with D unclear. The CDR3 extends over 15 amino acids. In germline, CDR1 is LGHDT, CDR2 YNNKEL (reference sequence). V lost 2 bases, J lost 2 bases, and 11 bases lay in between. For the CDR3, the DNA is TGTGCCAGCAGCCAATCCGAGTTCTACACAGATACGCAGTATTTT. Protein sequence: CASSQSEFYTDTQYF.

The gene calls are TRBV20-1 and TRBJ1-5, with 9 bases aligning to TRBD1. The V gene end was trimmed by 2 bases and the J gene end by 8 bases; junction bases not matched to a gene: 16. The length of the CDR3 is 17 residues. CDR1 is DFQATT and CDR2 is SNEGSKA in the germline V gene (reference sequence). The DNA of the CDR3 is TGCAGTGCTAGACCTGGGGGGACAGGGCTATCTTCGGAGCCCCAGCATTTT. Protein sequence: CSARPGGTGLSSEPQHF.

This clonotype was counted many times. V and J are TRBV24-1 and TRBJ2-7, with 9 bases identical to TRBD2. Germline values: CDR1 KGHDR, CDR2 SFDVKD. CDR3 length equals 15 residues. Germline trimming cut 3 bases from V and 3 bases from J; bases unmatched to any gene: 5. CDR3 in DNA: TGTGCCACCAGTGATCCCGGGACTAGCATCTACGAGCAGTACTTC. It yields the protein CATSDPGTSIYEQYF.

This clonotype has just a few counts. J is TRBJ2-5 and V is TRBV6-1; weak D call: TRBD2 (5 bases). Germline V gene lookup returns CDR1 MNHNS and CDR2 SASEGT. CDR3 size: 12 residues. The germline V and J ends were trimmed by 2 bases and 7 bases, with 8 bases remaining between them. CDR3 DNA sequence: TGTGCCAGCAGTGAACAAGGAGGGACCCAGTACTTC. Its protein product is CASSEQGGTQYF.

This clonotype was picked up many times. The chain couples TRBV12-3 or TRBV12-4 to TRBJ2-1, with TRBD2 identical over 8 bases. The CDR3 has 12 amino acids. Unmatched junction bases numbered 4, after V lost 10 bases and J lost 5 bases. CDR3 region: CATTSGNNEQFF. CDR3 sequence (DNA): TGTGCCACCACTAGCGGCAACAATGAGCAGTTCTTC.

In this sample, this clonotype turned up many times. The chain is built from TRBV29-1 and TRBJ2-4; 8 nucleotides agree with TRBD1. With 0 bases clipped from V and 1 base from J, the junction kept 5 bases outside the gene matches. The CDR3 has 16 amino acids. Germline assignment: CDR1 SQVTM and CDR2 ANQGSEA. CDR3: CSVEDRQGMAKNIQYF. As DNA, the CDR3 is TGCAGCGTTGAAGATAGACAGGGGATGGCCAAAAACATTCAGTACTTC.

This clonotype was picked up many times. The chain is built from TRBV28 and TRBJ2-1, with 8 bases lining up with TRBD2. J lost 2 bases, V lost 3 bases, and 3 bases had no gene match. The CDR3 covers 15 residues. Germline loops: CDR1 MDHEN, CDR2 SYDVKM. CDR3 bases: TGTGCCAGCAGTTTTAGGCGGGAGGCCTACAATGAGCAGTTCTTC. This codes for CASSFRREAYNEQFF.

This chain connects TRBV4-1 to TRBJ1-4, with TRBD1 matching over 7 bases. The germline V gene encodes CDR1 MGHRA and CDR2 YSYEKL. The trim removed 7 bases at V and 7 bases at J, leaving 6 bases unmatched. The CDR3 is 13 amino acids. The CDR3 protein is CASKGRGGEKLFF. The CDR3 DNA reads as TGCGCCAGCAAGGGCAGGGGGGGTGAAAAACTGTTTTTT.

This clonotype has a count of ten or more. The chain couples TRBV12-3 or TRBV12-4 to TRBJ2-1; 7 bases align to TRBD2. The ends lost 0 bases at V and 8 bases at J; junction bases unmatched: 1. The CDR3 spans 13 residues. The CDR3 DNA follows: TGTGCCAGCAGTTTAGCGGGAGGGTATGAGCAGTTCTTC. Protein: CASSLAGGYEQFF.

This clonotype was picked up a small number of times. The V and J genes are TRBV4-3 and TRBJ2-7; TRBD1 agrees at 7 bases. The CDR3 is 15 residues long. Per germline, CDR1 LGHNA and CDR2 YSLEER. Losses at the gene ends were 5 bases for V and 5 bases for J; bases not matched to a gene: 12. The CDR3 DNA is TGCGCCAGCAGCAAGACAGGGTTCTCGGTTAACGAGCAGTACTTC. The encoded protein is CASSKTGFSVNEQYF.

The V call is TRBV19, the J call TRBJ2-7; D uncertain. The CDR3 extends over 17 amino acids. The germline CDR1 and CDR2 sequences are LNHDA and SQIVND (reference sequence). The V gene lost 6 bases and the J gene lost 6 bases, with 27 bases spanning the gap. CDR3 in amino acids: CASSPRLGGPAVSEQYF. CDR3 nucleotide sequence: TGTGCCAGTAGCCCTCGATTGGGTGGACCAGCCGTATCCGAGCAGTACTTC.

This chain joins TRBV6-2 or TRBV6-3 and TRBJ1-4; a weak D match, TRBD1 (5 bases). The V gene lost 2 bases and the J gene lost 5 bases, with 6 bases spanning the gap. Per germline, CDR1 MNHEY and CDR2 SVGEGT. The CDR3 is made up of 13 amino acids. CDR3 protein: CASSYGANEKLFF. In DNA form, the CDR3 reads TGTGCCAGCAGTTACGGGGCAAATGAAAAACTGTTTTTT.

A few counts support this clonotype. This chain uses TRBV11-2 with TRBJ1-2; D is unresolved. V was pared by 3 bases and J by 4 bases, with 9 bases between. The CDR3 is 13 amino acids. Per the germline V gene, CDR1 is SGHAT and CDR2 is FQNNGV. In nucleotides, the CDR3 is TGTGCCAGCAGCTTGGCCGGTACCTATGGCTACACCTTC. This codes for CASSLAGTYGYTF.

The J gene is TRBJ1-1, the V gene TRBV11-2, with D unresolved. CDR3 length: 13 residues. V was shortened by 6 bases and J by 6 bases, with 14 bases between the two germline ends. Germline V lookup: CDR1 SGHAT, CDR2 FQNNGV. The CDR3: CASSWRAIPEAFF. CDR3 nucleotide sequence: TGTGCCAGCAGTTGGAGGGCGATCCCTGAAGCTTTCTTT.

The count of this clonotype is one. This may be a read error: a much more frequent sequence differs by one nucleotide. V and J are TRBV5-1 and TRBJ2-7, with no clear D. Germline CDR1 SGHRS, CDR2 YFSETQ. The CDR3 has 15 amino acids. V was shortened by 0 bases and J by 6 bases, with 16 bases between the two germline ends. The DNA of the CDR3 is TGCGCCAGCAGCTTGGATGGAAGCCTAGATCGCGAGCAGTACTTC. It codes for CASSLDGSLDREQYF.

The chain combines TRBV4-1 with TRBJ1-2, with TRBD1 as a possible D gene (5 bases). The CDR3 loop spans 13 amino acids. Germline V CDR1 and CDR2: MGHRA, YSYEKL. Trimming removed 4 bases from V and 8 bases from J, with 14 bases in between. The CDR3 region has the DNA TGCGCCAGCAGCCCGACGGCAGGGCAAGGCTACACCTTC. Translated: CASSPTAGQGYTF.

The chain is built from TRBV10-3 and TRBJ1-6; D ambiguous. CDR1 ENHRY and CDR2 SYGVKD come from the germline V gene. Trimming removed 2 bases at V and 7 bases at J, with 9 bases between. The CDR3 consists of 14 residues. The CDR3 nucleotides are TGTGCCATCAGTGAGGCAGAGAACAATTCACCCCTCCACTTT. Translated, it gives CAISEAENNSPLHF.

This clonotype was seen repeatedly, ten times or more. The chain carries TRBV19 and TRBJ2-1; 13 bases match TRBD2. There are 15 residues in the CDR3. The germline V gene encodes CDR1 LNHDA and CDR2 SQIVND (reference sequence). The junction had 5 bases not matched to a gene; V was cut back by 5 bases and J by 7 bases. The CDR3 DNA follows: TGTGCCAGTAGTTCCCGGGGACTAGCGGGAAATGAGCAGTTCTTC. Protein product: CASSSRGLAGNEQFF. The entire variable domain, with the rest obtained from reference TRBV19 and TRBJ2-1, is as follows: DGGITQSPKYLFRKEGQNVTLSCEQNLNHDAMYWYRQDPGQGLRLIYYSQIVNDFQKGDIAEGYSVSREKKESFPLTVTSAQKNPTAFYLCASSSRGLAGNEQFFGPGTRLTVL.

The chain is built from TRBV20-1 and TRBJ2-1; 8 bases align to TRBD2. The J call is uncertain, as TRBJ2-7 better fits the DNA end. CDR1 is DFQATT and CDR2 is SNEGSKA in the germline V gene (reference sequence). This CDR3 contains 15 residues. CDR3 amino acids: CSATGGLAGYNEQYF. The CDR3 nucleotides read TGCAGTGCTACCGGAGGACTAGCAGGCTACAATGAGCAGTACTTC.